Included here is one T cell receptor (beta chain) sequence, with context. The authors' processing: Amplification of reference gene primers provided the estimated nucleated cell counts. Data came from immunoSEQ multiplex PCR; TCRdb stores just in-frame clones and leaves some out. For V, J and clone size, that table is used; D and trimming come from the DNA. This sample yields tens of thousands of clones, of which 85% are seen a single time; around 38% belongs to the top ten. The sample belongs to a study of blood T cell repertoires in COVID-19. The wider study: Italy, Spain and the United States were the sources of the convalescent and acute COVID-19 samples. T cells, B-cell-depleted T cells, or PBMCs provided the cDNA or gDNA that served as material.

Per the germline V gene, CDR1 is SGHDN and CDR2 is FVKESK. With 4 bases removed from V and 7 bases from J, the gap between germline ends came to 11 bases. CDR3 length: 13 residues. The chain uses TRBV14 and TRBJ2-1, with D possibly TRBD2 on 6 matching bases. Sequenced: peripheral blood. The TCR comes from a man of 80 years or more with acute or convalescent COVID-19. The CDR3 DNA follows: TGTGCCAGCAGCCGGGACCTAGCGAATGAGCAGTTCTTC. Protein sequence: CASSRDLANEQFF. Supplemented by reference TRBV14 and TRBJ2-1, the full variable domain reads EAGVTQFPSHSVIEKGQTVTLRCDPISGHDNLYWYRRVMGKEIKFLLHFVKESKQDESGMPNNRFLAERTGGTYSTLKVQPAELEDSGVYFCASSRDLANEQFFGPGTRLTVL.